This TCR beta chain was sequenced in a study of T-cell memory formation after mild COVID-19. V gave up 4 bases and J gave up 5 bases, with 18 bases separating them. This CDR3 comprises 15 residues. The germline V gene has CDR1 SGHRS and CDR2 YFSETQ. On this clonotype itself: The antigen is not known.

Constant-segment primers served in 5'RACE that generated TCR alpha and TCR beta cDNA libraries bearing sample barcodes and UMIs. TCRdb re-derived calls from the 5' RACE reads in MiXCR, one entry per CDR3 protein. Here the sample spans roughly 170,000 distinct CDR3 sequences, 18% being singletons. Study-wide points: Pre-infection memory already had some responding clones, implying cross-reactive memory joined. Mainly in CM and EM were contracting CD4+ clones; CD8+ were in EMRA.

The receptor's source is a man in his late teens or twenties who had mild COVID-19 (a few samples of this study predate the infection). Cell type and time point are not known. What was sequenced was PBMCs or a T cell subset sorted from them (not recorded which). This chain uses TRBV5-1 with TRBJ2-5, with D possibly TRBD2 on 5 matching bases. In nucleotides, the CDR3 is TGCGCCAGCAGCCCGCGGCTAGCTACTAGGGAGACCCAGTACTTC. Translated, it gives CASSPRLATRETQYF.